What follows are 21 T cell receptor beta chains derived from one specimen sequenced in a study of shared clonotypes between healthy human individuals. Sequencing was performed with immunoSEQ multiplex PCR; in TCRdb, only in-frame clones are kept and a portion is missing. This sample has fewer than 800,000 clones, with about 91% found just once. CD45RO-negative cells were positively selected for CCR7, leaving out terminally differentiated effector memory CD45RA+ cells. Sequencing was performed on naive CD8+ T cells sorted from blood. The receptors originated from a man aged 30-40 years in good health.

The gene calls are TRBV29-1 and TRBJ2-7; TRBD1 aligns across 11 bases. Trimming at V came to 2 bases and at J to 5 bases, leaving 8 bases not matched to a gene. CDR3 length equals 15 residues. The germline CDR1 and CDR2 sequences are SQVTM and ANQGSEA. The CDR3 DNA sequence: TGCAGCGTTGAAACCGGACAGGGGGCGAGGAACGAGCAGTACTTC. This gives the protein CSVETGQGARNEQYF.

V usage is TRBV5-4 and J usage is TRBJ2-7, with TRBD2 as a possible D gene (6 bases). Germline V gene sequence: CDR1 SGHNT, CDR2 YYREEE (reference sequence). Trimming took 7 bases from V and 2 from J, leaving 16 bases between them. This CDR3 region has 14 residues. The CDR3 nucleotides read TGTGCCAGCGGAGGGTCTGGGGAACCCTACGAGCAGTACTTC. Its translation is CASGGSGEPYEQYF.

The chain couples TRBV9 to TRBJ2-7, with 9 bases aligning to TRBD1. CDR3 length equals 15 residues. Germline loops: CDR1 SGDLS, CDR2 YYNGEE. J was trimmed by 3 bases and V by 7 bases; bases with no gene match: 11. CDR3 residues: CASGGLADRGYEQYF. In DNA, the CDR3 is TGTGCCAGCGGGGGACTGGCGGACAGGGGCTACGAGCAGTACTTC. Filled out from reference TRBV9 and TRBJ2-7, the complete variable domain reads DSGVTQTPKHLITATGQRVTLRCSPRSGDLSVYWYQQSLDQGLQFLIQYYNGEERAKGNILERFSAQQFPDLHSELNLSSLELGDSALYFCASGGLADRGYEQYFGPGTRLTVT.

This chain links TRBV4-1 with TRBJ2-2; 10 bases fit TRBD1. This CDR3 region has 16 residues. CDR1 is MGHRA, CDR2 YSYEKL, per germline. V lost 4 bases to trimming and J lost 7 bases; unmatched junction nucleotides: 9. The DNA for the CDR3 is TGCGCCAGCAGCCCCGGGACAGGGGATGTAGGCGGGGAGCTGTTTTTT. As protein: CASSPGTGDVGGELFF.

With regard to this clone: The same CDR3 also results from other DNA sequences found in this sample. The chain uses TRBV6-5 and TRBJ2-7; D perhaps matches TRBD1 (6 bases). Per the germline V gene, CDR1 is MNHEY and CDR2 is SVGAGI. V was pared by 0 bases and J by 6 bases, with 9 bases between. The CDR3 runs 13 residues. In DNA form, the CDR3 reads TGTGCCAGCAGTTACTCGACAGGTGGCGAGCAGTACTTC. Encoded protein: CASSYSTGGEQYF.

V and J are TRBV27 and TRBJ2-7; 13 nucleotides match TRBD2. This CDR3 is 18 amino acids long. V shed 6 bases, J shed 9 bases, and the junction held 20 bases outside the gene matches. The germline V gene has CDR1 MNHEY and CDR2 SMNVEV (reference sequence). The CDR3 coding sequence is TGTGCCAGCAGCACGGGACTAGCGGGATTTGGATTAACCAGGGGGCAGTACTTC. Residues: CASSTGLAGFGLTRGQYF.

In the case of this clone: Additional DNA sequences in this sample encode the identical CDR3. This chain uses TRBV13 with TRBJ1-1, with D unresolved. This CDR3 has 15 amino acids. V was pared by 0 bases and J by 0 bases, with 8 bases between. The germline gives CDR1 PRHDT, CDR2 FYEKMQ (reference sequence). The CDR3 here is CASSLGPGMNTEAFF. In nucleotides, the CDR3 is TGTGCCAGCAGCTTAGGCCCGGGAATGAACACTGAAGCTTTCTTT. Full variable domain (missing parts from reference TRBV13 and TRBJ1-1): AAGVIQSPRHLIKEKRETATLKCYPIPRHDTVYWYQQGPGQDPQFLISFYEKMQSDKGSIPDRFSAQQFSDYHSELNMSSLELGDSALYFCASSLGPGMNTEAFFGQGTRLTVV.

The V and J genes are TRBV4-2 and TRBJ1-5, with 7 bases identical to TRBD1. The J segment lost 11 bases and the V segment lost 4 bases, leaving 8 bases of the junction unmatched. Germline CDR1 reads LGHNA; CDR2 reads YNFKEQ. This CDR3 is 13 amino acids long. The CDR3 loop is CASSLLGGRAQHF. The DNA of the CDR3 is TGTGCCAGCAGCCTATTAGGGGGCAGGGCCCAGCATTTT.

The chain recombines TRBV6-1 with TRBJ1-2; TRBD1 is a possible D gene (6 bases). From germline, CDR1 is MNHNS and CDR2 SASEGT. The ends were cut back, 7 bases at V and 3 bases at J, with 15 bases in the middle. The CDR3 covers 14 residues. The CDR3 DNA sequence: TGTGCCAGCATGGTAAGGGGGAAAGACTATGGCTACACCTTC. Translation: CASMVRGKDYGYTF.

The genes are TRBV28 and TRBJ2-5; 11 nucleotides align to TRBD1. The CDR3 length is 18 residues. The V gene's germline CDR1 is MDHEN and CDR2 SYDVKM. The V and J ends lost 4 bases and 1 base, in that order; junction bases with no gene match: 11. CDR3: CASSSQHGQGASQETQYF. The CDR3 region has the DNA TGTGCCAGCAGTTCTCAGCATGGACAGGGGGCTTCCCAAGAGACCCAGTACTTC.

This clone was seen just once. This chain joins TRBV28 and TRBJ1-6, with 9 bases fitting TRBD1. The V gene end was trimmed by 5 bases and the J gene end by 4 bases; junction bases not matched to a gene: 9. The V gene's germline CDR1 is MDHEN and CDR2 SYDVKM. CDR3 size: 17 residues. The CDR3 region has the DNA TGTGCCAGCAGTCCTACCCCGGACAGGGGATATAATTCACCCCTCCACTTT. It yields the protein CASSPTPDRGYNSPLHF.

This chain links TRBV29-1 with TRBJ1-1; D is unclear. Germline loops: CDR1 SQVTM, CDR2 ANQGSEA. This CDR3 region has 13 residues. V dropped 3 bases and J dropped 6 bases, with 14 bases sitting between them. The CDR3 bases are TGCAGCGTTGAGGCCTCCTTTGAGGCTGAAGCTTTCTTT. It is translated as CSVEASFEAEAFF.

This chain connects TRBV18 to TRBJ2-1; no firm D call. CDR1 and CDR2 from the germline V gene are KGHSH and LQKENI. V gave up 6 bases and J gave up 2 bases, with 11 bases separating them. The CDR3 is 14 residues long. The CDR3 DNA reads as TGTGCCAGCTCGCAATCTCCGCCCTACAATGAGCAGTTCTTC. It encodes CASSQSPPYNEQFF.

In this sample, this clone turned up once. This chain links TRBV7-9 with TRBJ2-3, with D unresolved. CDR3 length: 16 residues. The germline V gene encodes CDR1 SEHNR and CDR2 FQNEAQ (reference sequence). V was trimmed by 5 bases and J by 2 bases, leaving 17 bases between them. The CDR3 is CASSLFPSITTDTQYF. For the CDR3, the DNA is TGTGCCAGCAGCCTATTTCCAAGTATCACCACAGATACGCAGTATTTT.

The chain links TRBV7-9 to TRBJ2-7; D is unclear. V lost 2 bases and J lost 5, with 10 bases in between. The germline gives CDR1 SEHNR, CDR2 FQNEAQ (reference sequence). CDR3 size: 13 residues. The CDR3 region has the DNA TGTGCCAGCAGCTTACCCGGGCTGGACGAGCAGTACTTC. Amino acid sequence: CASSLPGLDEQYF.

The chain links TRBV7-3 to TRBJ1-1; 7 positions match TRBD1. The CDR3 is 13 residues long. After removal of 3 bases from V and 4 bases from J, the junction contained 2 bases not matched to a gene. Germline V lookup: CDR1 SGHTA, CDR2 FQGTGA. CDR3 DNA sequence: TGTGCCAGCAGCTTGGGACAGAGCACTGAAGCTTTCTTT. Protein: CASSLGQSTEAFF.

The rearrangement links TRBV5-6 to TRBJ1-2; D is unresolved. V was trimmed by 1 base and J by 1 base, leaving 8 bases between them. CDR3 size: 14 residues. Looked up from germline, CDR1 is SGHDT and CDR2 is YYEEEE. In nucleotides, the CDR3 is TGTGCCAGCAGCTTGAGGCAGCTTAACTATGGCTACACCTTC. This codes for CASSLRQLNYGYTF. Full variable domain (remainder filled in from reference TRBV5-6 and TRBJ1-2): DAGVTQSPTHLIKTRGQQVTLRCSPKSGHDTVSWYQQALGQGPQFIFQYYEEEERQRGNFPDRFSGHQFPNYSSELNVNALLLGDSALYLCASSLRQLNYGYTFGSGTRLTVV.

The gene calls are TRBV7-3 and TRBJ2-3, with a tentative D call TRBD2 (5 bases). Germline V gene data show CDR1 as SGHTA and CDR2 as FQGTGA. The CDR3 has 16 amino acids. V was clipped by 3 bases and J by 3 bases, with 16 bases between them. CDR3 sequence: CASSFGAASLTDTQYF. In nucleotides, the CDR3 is TGTGCCAGCAGCTTTGGAGCGGCTAGTCTAACAGATACGCAGTATTTT.

The chain has TRBV14 and TRBJ2-7; no firm D call. The CDR3 covers 13 residues. The germline V gene encodes CDR1 SGHDN and CDR2 FVKESK. V dropped 6 bases and J dropped 5 bases, with 14 bases sitting between them. In DNA form, the CDR3 reads TGTGCCAGCAGGCCGAAGGCGACGGACGAGCAGTACTTC. Protein product: CASRPKATDEQYF.

The chain couples TRBV10-1 to TRBJ2-1; D call uncertain. Trimming removed 3 bases from V and 7 bases from J, with 13 bases in between. The CDR3 loop spans 14 amino acids. Germline CDR1 and CDR2: WNHNN and SYGVQD (reference sequence). In DNA, the CDR3 is TGCGCCAGCAGTGATGGGCAACCCGTAAATGAGCAGTTCTTC. It encodes CASSDGQPVNEQFF.

V is TRBV12-5 and J is TRBJ1-5; D uncertain. The CDR3 extends over 12 amino acids. Deletions cut 7 bases from V and 4 bases from J, with 8 bases between. CDR1 is LGHNT, CDR2 FRNRAP, per germline. The CDR3 bases are TGTGCTAGTGCCGATGATAATCAGCCCCAGCATTTT. Its protein product is CASADDNQPQHF.